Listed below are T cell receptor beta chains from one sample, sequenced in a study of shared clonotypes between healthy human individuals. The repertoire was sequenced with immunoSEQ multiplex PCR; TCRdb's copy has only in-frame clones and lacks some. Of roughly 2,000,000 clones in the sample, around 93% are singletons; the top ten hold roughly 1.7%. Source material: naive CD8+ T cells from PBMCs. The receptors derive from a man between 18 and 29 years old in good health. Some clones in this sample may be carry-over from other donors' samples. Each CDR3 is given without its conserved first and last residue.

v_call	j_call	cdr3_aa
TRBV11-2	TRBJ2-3	ASSSRQDTQY
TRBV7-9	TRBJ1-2	ASSPGQGAHGYT
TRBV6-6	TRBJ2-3	ASNFGTSADTQY
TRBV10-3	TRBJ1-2	AISPLTVPYGYT
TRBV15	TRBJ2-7	ATSRGGRTGVGEQY
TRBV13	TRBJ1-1	ASSLGQMNTEAF
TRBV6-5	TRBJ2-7	ASSSPQEGVSYEQY
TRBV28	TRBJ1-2	ASSLSGGSYGYT
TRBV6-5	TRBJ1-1	ASSFGGLATEAF
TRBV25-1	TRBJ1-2	ASSEAPDGGVDGYT
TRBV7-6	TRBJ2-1	ASSLGTSGSQF
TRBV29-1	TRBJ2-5	SVTGGTGRETQY
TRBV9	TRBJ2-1	ASSEPNEQF
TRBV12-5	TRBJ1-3	ASGVTPGNTIY
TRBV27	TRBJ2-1	ASSFLTGPSSYNEQF
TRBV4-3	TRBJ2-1	ASSQGVAGTKSSYNEQF
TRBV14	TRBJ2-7	ASSPRRHEQY
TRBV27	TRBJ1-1	ASSFGAEAF
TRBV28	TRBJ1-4	ASSLGGTNEKLF
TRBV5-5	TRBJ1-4	ASSFRDEKLF
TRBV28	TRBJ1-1	ASRQRGGSRRNTEAF